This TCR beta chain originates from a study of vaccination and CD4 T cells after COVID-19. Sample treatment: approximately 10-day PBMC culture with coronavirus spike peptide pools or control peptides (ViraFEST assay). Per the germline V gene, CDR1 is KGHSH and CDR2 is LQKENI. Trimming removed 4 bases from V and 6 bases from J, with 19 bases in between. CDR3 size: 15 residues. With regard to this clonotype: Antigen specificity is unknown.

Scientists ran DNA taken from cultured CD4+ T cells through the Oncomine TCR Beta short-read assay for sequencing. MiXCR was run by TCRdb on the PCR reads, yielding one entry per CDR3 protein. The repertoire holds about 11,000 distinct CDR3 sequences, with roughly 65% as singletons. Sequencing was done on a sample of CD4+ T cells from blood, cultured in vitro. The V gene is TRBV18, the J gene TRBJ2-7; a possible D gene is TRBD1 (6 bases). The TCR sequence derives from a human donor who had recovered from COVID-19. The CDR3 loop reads CASSLTQGPGSEQYF. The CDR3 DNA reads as TGTGCCAGCTCACTAACCCAGGGGCCTGGCAGCGAGCAGTACTTC.